These 21 T cell receptor beta chains share one sample of origin, sequenced in a study of blood T cell repertoires in COVID-19. TCRdb's copy holds only in-frame clones and misses some; the assay was immunoSEQ multiplex PCR. The sample lists more than 55,000 clones, 88% occurring once. The sequenced sample consisted of peripheral blood. Receptors originate from a woman in her 70s with acute or convalescent COVID-19.

V and J are TRBV7-9 and TRBJ1-4, with D maybe TRBD1 (5 bases). Germline assignment: CDR1 SEHNR and CDR2 FQNEAQ (reference sequence). Trimming removed 5 bases from V and 8 bases from J, with 15 bases in between. This CDR3 is built from 14 residues. The DNA of the CDR3 is TGTGCCAGCAGCCACGGGCAGGGAAAAGAAAAACTGTTTTTT. Its translation is CASSHGQGKEKLFF.

V and J are TRBV3-1 (or the pseudogene TRBV3-2) and TRBJ1-5; unclear D gene. The CDR3 loop spans 14 amino acids. V was trimmed by 1 base and J by 3 bases, leaving 7 bases between them. The V gene's germline CDR1 is LGHDT and CDR2 YNNKEL (reference sequence). CDR3 nucleotides: TGTGCCAGCAGCCAAGGCCCACTCAATCAGCCCCAGCATTTT. Residues: CASSQGPLNQPQHF.

This clone has just a few counts. V gene TRBV6-5 combines with J gene TRBJ1-2, with D hard to call. The CDR3 spans 13 residues. Trimming cost V 6 bases and J 8 bases, with 16 bases left between them. Germline V gene data show CDR1 as MNHEY and CDR2 as SVGAGI. In nucleotides, the CDR3 is TGTGCCAGCAGCCCCCTGAGGGAGGGAGGCTACACCTTC. Protein sequence: CASSPLREGGYTF.

The chain uses TRBV2 and TRBJ2-3; D is ambiguous. V shed 6 bases and J shed 6 bases, with 13 bases lying between them. The CDR3 spans 13 residues. Germline V gene sequence: CDR1 SNHLY, CDR2 FYNNEI. CDR3 sequence: CASRPFSMDTQYF. The CDR3 nucleotides are TGTGCCAGCAGGCCCTTTAGTATGGATACGCAGTATTTT.

This chain links TRBV2 with TRBJ2-7; 7 nucleotides match TRBD1. J was trimmed by 3 bases and V by 8 bases; bases with no gene match: 10. The CDR3 sequence is 14 residues long. In germline, CDR1 is SNHLY, CDR2 FYNNEI. The CDR3 reads CASRGSRTGYEQYF. CDR3 bases: TGTGCCAGCCGCGGGTCGAGGACAGGCTACGAGCAGTACTTC.

This chain joins TRBV24-1 and TRBJ1-1; 8 bases agree with TRBD1. Germline trimming cut 4 bases from V and 7 bases from J; bases unmatched to any gene: 7. Looked up from germline, CDR1 is KGHDR and CDR2 is SFDVKD. CDR3 length equals 14 residues. CDR3 DNA: TGTGCCACCAGTGAACGTCGACAGGGGAGTGAAGCTTTCTTT. This gives the protein CATSERRQGSEAFF.

The chain links TRBV9 to TRBJ2-2; TRBD2 matches 13 bases. CDR1 SGDLS and CDR2 YYNGEE come from the germline V gene. This CDR3 contains 16 residues. V was pared by 0 bases and J by 6 bases, with 2 bases of the junction left unmatched. The DNA of the CDR3 is TGTGCCAGCAGCGTAGCAACTAGCGGGAGGGCCGGGGAGCTGTTTTTT. Translated: CASSVATSGRAGELFF.

This chain joins TRBV5-5 and TRBJ1-2; TRBD1 might be the D (5 bases). V was clipped by 1 base and J by 3 bases, with 22 bases between them. Germline loops: CDR1 SGHKS, CDR2 YYEKEE (reference sequence). This CDR3 region has 18 residues. CDR3 DNA: TGTGCCAGCAGCTTGATTCCACTCACAAGGGGATTTGACTATGGCTACACCTTC. It translates to CASSLIPLTRGFDYGYTF. The variable domain in full, completed from reference TRBV5-5 and TRBJ1-2, reads DAGVTQSPTHLIKTRGQQVTLRCSPISGHKSVSWYQQVLGQGPQFIFQYYEKEERGRGNFPDRFSARQFPNYSSELNVNALLLGDSALYLCASSLIPLTRGFDYGYTFGSGTRLTVV.

The rearrangement links TRBV5-6 to TRBJ2-1, with D possibly matching TRBD1 (5 bases). Trimming cost V 4 bases and J 4 bases, with 9 bases left between them. The CDR3 covers 13 residues. Per germline, CDR1 SGHDT and CDR2 YYEEEE. The CDR3 DNA follows: TGTGCCAGCAGCACGGACACTTACAATGAGCAGTTCTTC. This sequence encodes CASSTDTYNEQFF.

This rearrangement joins TRBV7-9 to TRBJ1-5, with D perhaps TRBD1 (5 bases). Germline values: CDR1 SEHNR, CDR2 FQNEAQ (reference sequence). This CDR3 comprises 13 residues. The V end was cut by 1 base, the J end by 16 bases, with 17 bases between. CDR3 in amino acids: CASSLVGEGLLHF. The DNA for the CDR3 is TGTGCCAGCAGCTTAGTTGGGGAGGGACTCCTTCATTTT.

This chain links TRBV7-2 with TRBJ2-7; TRBD2 matches at 13 bases. The length of the CDR3 is 16 residues. Germline-derived CDR1 and CDR2 are SGHTA and FQGNSA. The ends lost 5 bases at V and 4 bases at J; junction bases unmatched: 8. CDR3 region: CASSPGLAGDQYEQYF. The CDR3 DNA is TGTGCCAGCAGCCCCGGACTAGCGGGAGATCAGTACGAGCAGTACTTC. Looking up the rest from reference TRBV7-2 and TRBJ2-7 gives the full variable domain: GAGVSQSPSNKVTEKGKDVELRCDPISGHTALYWYRQSLGQGLEFLIYFQGNSAPDKSGLPSDRFSAERTGGSVSTLTIQRTQQEDSAVYLCASSPGLAGDQYEQYFGPGTRLTVT.

As regards this clone: The junction shows a germline mismatch at one end, possibly a read error. The CDR3 DNA sequence: TGTGCCATCAGCGCGGATATCAATCAGCCCCAGCATTTT. Protein sequence: CAISADINQPQHF. V is TRBV15 and J is TRBJ1-5; D not resolved. The germline V gene has CDR1 LNHNV and CDR2 YYDKDF (reference sequence). CDR3 size: 13 residues. Looking up the rest from reference TRBV15 and TRBJ1-5 gives the full variable domain: DAMVIQNPRYQVTQFGKPVTLSCSQTLNHNVMYWYQQKSSQAPKLLFHYYDKDFNNEADTPDNFQSRRPNTSFCFLDIRSPGLGDTAMYLCAISADINQPQHFGDGTRLSIL.

The chain recombines TRBV19 with TRBJ2-5, with a possible D match to TRBD2 (5 bases). CDR1 LNHDA and CDR2 SQIVND come from the germline V gene (reference sequence). CDR3 size: 13 residues. The V and J ends lost 4 bases and 3 bases respectively, with 9 bases between them. The CDR3 reads CASSRWGEETQYF. The CDR3 DNA reads as TGTGCCAGTAGTAGATGGGGAGAAGAGACCCAGTACTTC. Using reference TRBV19 and TRBJ2-5 for the parts outside the CDR3, the full variable domain is DGGITQSPKYLFRKEGQNVTLSCEQNLNHDAMYWYRQDPGQGLRLIYYSQIVNDFQKGDIAEGYSVSREKKESFPLTVTSAQKNPTAFYLCASSRWGEETQYFGPGTRLLVL.

Comments on this clone: A junction end diverges from the germline sequence, so it may reflect a read error. The rearrangement links TRBV7-7 to TRBJ2-5, with D possibly being TRBD2 (5 bases). The germline V gene has CDR1 SSHAT and CDR2 FNYEAQ (reference sequence). The CDR3 runs 14 residues. CDR3 in DNA: TGTGCTAGCAGCTTAGAAGGTTCGCCGGAGGTCCAGTACTTC. Its protein is CASSLEGSPEVQYF. Based on the CDR3 plus reference TRBV7-7 and TRBJ2-5, the full variable domain is GAGVSQSPRYKVTKRGQDVTLRCDPISSHATLYWYQQALGQGPEFLTYFNYEAQPDKSGLPSDRFSAERPEGSISTLTIQRTEQRDSAMYRCASSLEGSPEVQYFGPGTRLLVL.

The rearrangement links TRBV5-1 to TRBJ2-2; tentatively, D is TRBD2 (6 bases). Germline assignment: CDR1 SGHRS and CDR2 YFSETQ. CDR3 size: 14 residues. The V end lost 7 bases, the J end lost 3 bases, and 13 bases lay between the germline ends. CDR3 sequence reads: CASGDSGYTGELFF. In nucleotides, the CDR3 is TGCGCCAGCGGGGATAGCGGATACACCGGGGAGCTGTTTTTT.

The chain has TRBV28 and TRBJ2-7; TRBD2 is a possible D gene (7 bases). CDR1 is MDHEN, CDR2 SYDVKM, per germline. Trimming took 10 bases from V and 7 from J, leaving 14 bases between them. This CDR3 is built from 11 residues. The CDR3 spells CATRGAREQYF. In DNA, the CDR3 is TGTGCCACTCGGGGGGCTCGGGAGCAGTACTTC.

V and J are TRBV6-5 and TRBJ2-5; 8 bases are a match to TRBD2. The CDR3 totals 14 residues. V was pared by 7 bases and J by 5 bases, with 9 bases of the junction left unmatched. Germline V lookup: CDR1 MNHEY, CDR2 SVGAGI. The CDR3 loop reads CASTPGTRQETQYF. In DNA, the CDR3 is TGTGCCAGCACCCCGGGGACTAGACAGGAGACCCAGTACTTC.

Points on this clone: This same CDR3 is encoded by further DNA sequences in the sample. J is TRBJ1-2 and V is TRBV27, with 9 bases identical to TRBD1. V shed 6 bases, J shed 6 bases, and the junction held 2 bases outside the gene matches. This CDR3 region has 12 residues. In germline, CDR1 is MNHEY, CDR2 SMNVEV (reference sequence). CDR3 sequence: CASRTGGDGYTF. In DNA form, the CDR3 reads TGTGCCAGCAGGACAGGGGGAGATGGCTACACCTTC.

CDR3 region: CASSLASTGNEKLFF. CDR3 sequence (DNA): TGTGCCAGCAGTTTGGCCTCGACGGGGAATGAAAAACTGTTTTTT. V and J are TRBV28 and TRBJ1-4, with unresolved D. V was clipped by 3 bases and J by 5 bases, with 13 bases between them. Germline values: CDR1 MDHEN, CDR2 SYDVKM. The CDR3 spans 15 residues.

This chain connects TRBV30 to TRBJ1-6; TRBD1 is a possible D gene (6 bases). V lost 6 bases, J lost 10 bases, and 19 bases lay in between. Germline V CDR1 and CDR2: GTSNPN, SVGIG (reference sequence). This CDR3 is built from 14 residues. In nucleotides, the CDR3 is TGTGCCTGCAAGCGACAGGCCCTAGGATCACCCCTCCACTTT. Protein: CACKRQALGSPLHF. Full variable domain (missing parts from reference TRBV30 and TRBJ1-6): SQTIHQWPATLVQPVGSPLSLECTVEGTSNPNLYWYRQAAGRGLQLLFYSVGIGQISSEVPQNLSASRPQDRQFILSSKKLLLSDSGFYLCACKRQALGSPLHFGNGTRLTVT.

This clone occurred once. This chain joins TRBV5-6 and TRBJ1-6; unclear D gene. The CDR3 covers 13 residues. V was trimmed by 4 bases and J by 7 bases, leaving 9 bases between them. CDR1 SGHDT and CDR2 YYEEEE come from the germline V gene. As DNA, the CDR3 is TGTGCCAGCAGCGCGGATCGGAATTCACCCCTCCACTTT. It specifies CASSADRNSPLHF.